This TCR beta chain appears in the sequencing data of a study of naive and memory T cell subsets. General observations from the study: Naive repertoires, especially CD8, held a few larger clonotypes, possibly memory cells re-expressing CD45RA.

Two oligonucleotides, mixed equimolar, formed the beta constant-region primer covering TRBC1 and TRBC2. The ligated cDNA underwent four PCR rounds using SP2 and nested alpha and beta constant-region primers. TCRdb itself ran the UMI-ligation and nested PCR reads through MiXCR, one entry per CDR3 protein. The sample lists approximately 100,000 distinct CDR3 sequences, about 14% seen once, with approximately 3% in the top ten. Of note for this clonotype: The antigen is undetermined.

Trimming took 0 bases from V and 2 from J, leaving 11 bases between them. CDR3 length: 15 amino acids. The germline gives CDR1 LGHNA, CDR2 YSLEER. The sequencing sample was made of naive CD8+ T cells from blood. The chain combines TRBV4-3 with TRBJ2-7; D ambiguous. This TCR came from a human donor in good health. The CDR3 DNA follows: TGCGCCAGCAGCCAAGAGGTGGCTTACACCTACGAGCAGTACTTC. Protein: CASSQEVAYTYEQYF.